This T cell receptor beta chain came from a study of blood T cell repertoires in COVID-19. Profiled with immunoSEQ multiplex PCR; TCRdb holds only in-frame clones, not every one. The repertoire holds approximately 97,000 clones, with about nine tenths as singletons. The source is a woman between 50 and 59 years old with COVID-19, enrolled during active disease. Sequencing input: peripheral blood.

CDR3 region: CASSQATASPLHF. CDR3 bases: TGCGCCAGCAGCCAAGCGACGGCTAGTCCCCTCCACTTT. The V and J genes are TRBV4-1 and TRBJ1-6, with D unclear. Germline V CDR1 and CDR2: MGHRA, YSYEKL. V lost 1 base, J lost 13 bases, and 11 bases lay in between. The CDR3 is 13 residues long.